A single sample gave rise to the 2 T cell receptor beta chains below, sequenced in a study of shared clonotypes between healthy human individuals. The repertoire was sequenced with immunoSEQ multiplex PCR; TCRdb's copy has only in-frame clones and lacks some. Counted here are 600,000 or so clones, 95% to 98% occurring once; the ten biggest clones make up approximately 0.3%. It was CD45RO-negative cells, positively selected for CCR7, that made up naive CD8 cells, with terminally differentiated effector memory CD45RA+ cells excluded. The material sequenced was naive CD8+ T cells sorted from blood. These receptors were taken from a man aged 30-40 years in good health.

DNA of the CDR3: TGTGCCAGCAGCATGGGACAGGGGGTGTACGAGCAGTACTTC. Its protein product is CASSMGQGVYEQYF. The V and J genes are TRBV9 and TRBJ2-7, with TRBD1 identical over 11 bases. CDR3 size: 14 residues. CDR1 and CDR2 (germline): SGDLS, YYNGEE. Trimming removed 4 bases from V and 4 bases from J; junction bases left unmatched: 4.

The V gene is TRBV27, the J gene TRBJ2-1, with TRBD2 identical over 8 bases. CDR3 length: 17 amino acids. V trimming: 0 bases; J trimming: 1 base; junction bases outside the gene matches: 5. Germline V gene lookup returns CDR1 MNHEY and CDR2 SMNVEV (reference sequence). The CDR3 nucleotides read TGTGCCAGCAGTTTATCGGCGGGACTAGAGTCCTACAATGAGCAGTTCTTC. Translation: CASSLSAGLESYNEQFF.